This TCR beta chain was captured in a study of tumor-infiltrating lymphocytes in primary liver carcinoma. About the research overall: The study included patients who were men and women aged 30 to 69 years.

Whole-study results and caveats: CD8+ and CD4+ repertoires went uncompared, the samples being bulk unsorted.

The CDR3 contains 14 residues. In germline, CDR1 is SGHNT, CDR2 YYREEE (reference sequence). Trimming took off 4 bases at V and 9 bases at J, with 17 bases between the two ends. The input was about 500 ng total RNA; TCR beta cDNA was made from it with a constant-region primer. For TCR beta, libraries were produced by three nested multiplex PCR rounds using slightly modified ARM-PCR. Running roughly 10 cycles apiece, the first two PCR rounds relied on TRBV1-TRBV30 forward primers together with a C-beta reverse primer. One entry per CDR3 protein results from TCRdb running MiXCR on the multiplex PCR reads. The sample yields about 200,000 distinct CDR3 sequences, about two thirds seen once. This clonotype appeared many times. Antigen specificity is unknown. Unsorted whole blood yielded the blood RNA, and germline DNA was also extracted. Around 4 milliliters of peripheral blood were collected before surgery.

The material sequenced was peripheral blood. V gene TRBV5-4 combines with J gene TRBJ2-1; a possible D gene is TRBD1 (6 bases). This receptor was taken from a woman aged 60 to 75 with primary liver carcinoma and hepatitis B virus infection. The CDR3 protein is CASSKNRDISEQFF. DNA for the CDR3: TGTGCCAGCAGCAAAAACAGGGATATTAGTGAGCAGTTCTTC. Supplemented by reference TRBV5-4 and TRBJ2-1, the full variable domain reads ETGVTQSPTHLIKTRGQQVTLRCSSQSGHNTVSWYQQALGQGPQFIFQYYREEENGRGNFPPRFSGLQFPNYSSELNVNALELDDSALYLCASSKNRDISEQFFGPGTRLTVL.